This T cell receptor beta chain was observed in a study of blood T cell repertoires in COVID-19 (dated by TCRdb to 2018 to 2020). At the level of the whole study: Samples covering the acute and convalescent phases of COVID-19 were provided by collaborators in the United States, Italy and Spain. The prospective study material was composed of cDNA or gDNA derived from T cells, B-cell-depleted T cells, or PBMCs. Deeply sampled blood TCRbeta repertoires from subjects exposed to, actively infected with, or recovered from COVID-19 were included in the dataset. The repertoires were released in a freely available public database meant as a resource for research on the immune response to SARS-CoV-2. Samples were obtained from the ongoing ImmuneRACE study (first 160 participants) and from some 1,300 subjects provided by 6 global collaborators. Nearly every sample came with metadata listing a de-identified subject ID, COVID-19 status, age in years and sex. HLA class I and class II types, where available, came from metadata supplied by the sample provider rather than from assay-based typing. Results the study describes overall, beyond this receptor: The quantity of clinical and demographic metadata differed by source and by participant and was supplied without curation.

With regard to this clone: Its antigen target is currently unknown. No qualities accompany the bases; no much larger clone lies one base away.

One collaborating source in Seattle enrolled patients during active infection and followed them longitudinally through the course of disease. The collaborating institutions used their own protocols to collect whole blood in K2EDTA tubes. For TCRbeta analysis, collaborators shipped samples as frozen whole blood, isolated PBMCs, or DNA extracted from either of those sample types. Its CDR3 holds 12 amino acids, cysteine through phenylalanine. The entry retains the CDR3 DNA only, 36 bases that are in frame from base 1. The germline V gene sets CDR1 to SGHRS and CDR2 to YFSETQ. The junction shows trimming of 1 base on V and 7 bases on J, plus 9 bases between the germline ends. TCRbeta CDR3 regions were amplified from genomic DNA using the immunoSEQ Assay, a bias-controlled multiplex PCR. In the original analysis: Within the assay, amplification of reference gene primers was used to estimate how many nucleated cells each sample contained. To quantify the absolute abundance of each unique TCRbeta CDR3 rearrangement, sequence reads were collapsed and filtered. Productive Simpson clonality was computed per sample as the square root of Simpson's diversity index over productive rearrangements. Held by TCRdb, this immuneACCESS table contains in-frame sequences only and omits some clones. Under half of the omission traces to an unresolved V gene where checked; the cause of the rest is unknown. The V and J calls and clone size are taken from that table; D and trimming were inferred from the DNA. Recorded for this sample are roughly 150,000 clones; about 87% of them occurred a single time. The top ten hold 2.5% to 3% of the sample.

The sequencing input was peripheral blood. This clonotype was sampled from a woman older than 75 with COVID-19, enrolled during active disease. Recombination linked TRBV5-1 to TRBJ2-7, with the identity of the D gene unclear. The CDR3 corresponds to CASSLPSREQYF. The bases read TGCGCCAGCAGCTTGCCGTCGAGGGAGCAGTACTTC.